This TCR beta chain derives from a study of T cell responses to AZD1222 COVID-19 vaccine. Study-wide results and caveats: Reports say nearly half of spike-specific TCRs go after unmutated variant regions. Among the donors, most were white British and more were female, and clonal diversity was possibly underestimated. Vaccine-associated CD4 TCRs spanned spike, dominant at 160-218 and 743-854.

This clone appeared once. Antigen unknown. Using immunoSEQ multiplex PCR, the repertoire was profiled, and TCRdb retains in-frame clones only, with some absent. The sample includes more than 150,000 clones, approximately 93% seen only once; the top ten take around 3.6%. Germline CDR1 SGHRS, CDR2 YFSETQ. CDR3 size: 14 residues. V was shortened by 4 bases and J by 2 bases, with 10 bases between the two germline ends. Sequencing used peripheral blood, obtained 28 days after the second AZD1222 dose. V usage is TRBV5-1 and J usage is TRBJ1-3; D gene uncertain. This receptor was identified in an adult who received the AZD1222 COVID-19 vaccine. The CDR3 region has the DNA TGCGCCAGCAGCGGCGGCGGGGCTGGAAACACCATATATTTT. This codes for CASSGGGAGNTIYF. Full variable domain (missing parts from reference TRBV5-1 and TRBJ1-3): KAGVTQTPRYLIKTRGQQVTLSCSPISGHRSVSWYQQTPGQGLQFLFEYFSETQRNKGNFPGRFSGRQFSNSRSEMNVSTLELGDSALYLCASSGGGAGNTIYFGEGSWLTVV.